This section outlines one T cell receptor (beta chain) sequence together with its context. Original methodology: Nucleated cell counts were estimated from reference gene primer amplification. Clones were read by immunoSEQ multiplex PCR, and TCRdb kept only the in-frame ones, dropping some. The V and J calls and the clone size are those of that table, but D and trimming were determined from the DNA. The table lists around 240,000 clones, approximately 80% of them singletons. This entry is derived from a study of blood T cell repertoires in COVID-19. Study as a whole: Samples taken during acute and convalescent COVID-19 were collected in the United States, Italy and Spain. The cDNA or gDNA used as material had been derived from T cells, B-cell-depleted T cells, or PBMCs.

The V and J ends lost 4 bases and 3 bases respectively, with 16 bases between them. The CDR3 is 16 residues long. The V gene's germline CDR1 is MNHEY and CDR2 SVGAGI. The origin of this receptor is a woman aged 35 to 49 who had recovered from COVID-19. Specimen: peripheral blood. The genes are TRBV6-5 and TRBJ1-5; D is unresolved. The CDR3 sequence is CASSSDPGLINQPQHF. As DNA, the CDR3 is TGTGCCAGCAGTTCAGATCCGGGATTGATCAATCAGCCCCAGCATTTT.